These T cell receptor beta chains were read from a single sample in a study of T cell repertoires in cytomegalovirus infection. TCRdb ran MiXCR on the reads and lists one entry per CDR3 protein. The sample contains nearly 550,000 distinct CDR3 sequences, about 15% of which appear only once. Sequencing was done on a sample of CD8+ T cells from PBMCs. These receptors were collected from a human donor in good health (CMV status not recorded). Some clones in this sample may be carry-over from other donors' samples. Each CDR3 is given with its conserved first and last residue. The order of the fields is J gene, D gene, clone size, V gene, CDR3 protein, CDR3 DNA. A D gene is named only where the DNA matches it firmly. Clone size is given for some rows only: seen once, a few or many times, or a class if the clone is expanded.

j_gene: TRBJ1-1
d_gene: .
abundance: many
v_gene: TRBV14
CDR3aa: CASSQDKWGRNTEAFF
CDR3nt: TGTGCCAGCAGCCAAGATAAATGGGGGAGGAACACTGAAGCTTTCTTT

j_gene: TRBJ2-3
d_gene: .
abundance: many
v_gene: TRBV6-1
CDR3aa: CASRYIREDTQYF
CDR3nt: TGTGCCAGCAGATATATAAGGGAAGATACGCAGTATTTT

j_gene: TRBJ2-5
d_gene: .
abundance: medium-sized
v_gene: TRBV7-8
CDR3aa: CASSLEPPPETQYF
CDR3nt: TGTGCCAGCAGCTTAGAGCCCCCTCCCGAGACCCAGTACTTC

j_gene: TRBJ1-3
d_gene: TRBD1
abundance: few
v_gene: TRBV6-1
CDR3aa: CASRSGQGARNTIYF
CDR3nt: TGTGCCAGCAGAAGCGGACAGGGGGCCCGGAACACCATATATTTT

j_gene: TRBJ2-1
d_gene: TRBD2
abundance: many
v_gene: TRBV12-3/TRBV12-4
CDR3aa: CASSLPGGGSYNEQFF
CDR3nt: TGTGCCAGCAGTCTGCCGGGGGGAGGAAGCTACAATGAGCAGTTCTTC

j_gene: TRBJ2-1
d_gene: TRBD2
abundance: many
v_gene: TRBV19
CDR3aa: CASSIPSGTSVMWGVYNEQFF
CDR3nt: TGTGCCAGTAGTATTCCGAGCGGGACTAGCGTTATGTGGGGGGTCTACAATGAGCAGTTCTTC

j_gene: TRBJ2-7
d_gene: .
abundance: many
v_gene: TRBV7-6
CDR3aa: CASSTSPSGGRNEQYF
CDR3nt: TGTGCCAGCAGCACCTCTCCCTCGGGGGGCCGGAACGAGCAGTACTTC

j_gene: TRBJ1-2
d_gene: TRBD1
abundance: many
v_gene: TRBV7-9
CDR3aa: CASSLVNRDRDGYTF
CDR3nt: TGTGCCAGCAGCTTAGTTAACCGGGACAGAGACGGCTACACCTTC

j_gene: TRBJ1-6
d_gene: .
abundance: many
v_gene: TRBV5-6
CDR3aa: CASSLGVLGKPLHF
CDR3nt: TGTGCCAGCAGCTTGGGGGTCCTCGGGAAACCCCTCCACTTT

j_gene: TRBJ1-1
d_gene: .
abundance: few
v_gene: TRBV12-5
CDR3aa: CASGLVAGPNTEAFF
CDR3nt: TGTGCTAGTGGTTTGGTAGCAGGGCCGAACACTGAAGCTTTCTTT

j_gene: TRBJ2-7
d_gene: .
abundance: many
v_gene: TRBV7-8
CDR3aa: CASSLASFDRNIYEQYF
CDR3nt: TGTGCCAGCAGCTTAGCGTCTTTCGACAGAAATATCTACGAGCAGTACTTC

j_gene: TRBJ1-1
d_gene: .
abundance: once
v_gene: TRBV10-3
CDR3aa: CAISEGRVNTEAFF
CDR3nt: TGTGCCATCAGTGAGGGACGAGTGAACACTGAAGCTTTCTTT

j_gene: TRBJ2-7
d_gene: TRBD1
abundance: few
v_gene: TRBV2
CDR3aa: CASSEASTGQGAYEQYF
CDR3nt: TGTGCCAGCAGTGAAGCCAGTACGGGACAGGGGGCCTACGAGCAGTACTTC

j_gene: TRBJ1-1
d_gene: .
abundance: .
v_gene: TRBV3-1
CDR3aa: CASSQDLVGVPSTEAFF
CDR3nt: TGTGCCAGCAGCCAAGATCTGGTAGGGGTGCCGAGCACTGAAGCTTTCTTT

j_gene: TRBJ2-7
d_gene: .
abundance: .
v_gene: TRBV29-1
CDR3aa: CSVAGGAWGYEQYF
CDR3nt: TGCAGCGTTGCCGGGGGCGCATGGGGCTACGAGCAGTACTTC

j_gene: TRBJ2-1
d_gene: .
abundance: many
v_gene: TRBV11-2
CDR3aa: CASSLVPGSSYNEQFF
CDR3nt: TGTGCCAGCAGCTTAGTCCCGGGGAGTTCCTACAATGAGCAGTTCTTC

j_gene: TRBJ2-7
d_gene: TRBD1
abundance: .
v_gene: TRBV19
CDR3aa: CASSMLRDRGNEQYF
CDR3nt: TGTGCCAGTAGTATGCTCCGGGACAGGGGAAACGAGCAGTACTTC

j_gene: TRBJ2-3
d_gene: TRBD2
abundance: many
v_gene: TRBV29-1
CDR3aa: CSVGPPLAGDSDTQYF
CDR3nt: TGCAGCGTTGGTCCTCCCCTAGCGGGAGACTCAGATACGCAGTATTTT

j_gene: TRBJ2-5
d_gene: .
abundance: many
v_gene: TRBV6-2/TRBV6-3
CDR3aa: CASSYLRSEETQYF
CDR3nt: TGTGCCAGCAGTTACTTGCGGTCCGAAGAGACCCAGTACTTC

j_gene: TRBJ2-1
d_gene: TRBD2
abundance: .
v_gene: TRBV13
CDR3aa: CASTNGRSRLNEQFF
CDR3nt: TGTGCCAGCACGAACGGGAGGAGCCGGCTCAATGAGCAGTTCTTC

j_gene: TRBJ2-3
d_gene: TRBD1
abundance: many
v_gene: TRBV27
CDR3aa: CASSLSGTGPTDTQYF
CDR3nt: TGTGCCAGCAGTTTATCGGGGACAGGGCCCACAGATACGCAGTATTTT

j_gene: TRBJ2-1
d_gene: .
abundance: .
v_gene: TRBV28
CDR3aa: CASSSLHYAAYNEQFF
CDR3nt: TGTGCCAGCAGTTCCCTTCATTATGCTGCGTACAATGAGCAGTTCTTC

j_gene: TRBJ1-1
d_gene: TRBD1
abundance: .
v_gene: TRBV10-3
CDR3aa: CAISESDRVSNTEAFF
CDR3nt: TGTGCCATCAGTGAGTCGGACAGGGTTTCTAACACTGAAGCTTTCTTT

j_gene: TRBJ2-3
d_gene: .
abundance: many
v_gene: TRBV4-1
CDR3aa: CASSRVQLAEADTQYF
CDR3nt: TGCGCCAGCAGCCGAGTACAATTAGCGGAGGCAGATACGCAGTATTTT

j_gene: TRBJ2-2
d_gene: .
abundance: .
v_gene: TRBV24-1
CDR3aa: CATSDLLGEATGELFF
CDR3nt: TGTGCCACCAGTGATTTGTTGGGTGAGGCCACCGGGGAGCTGTTTTTT

j_gene: TRBJ2-5
d_gene: TRBD2
abundance: many
v_gene: TRBV7-2
CDR3aa: CASSLSGIQETQYF
CDR3nt: TGTGCCAGCAGCTTAAGCGGGATCCAAGAGACCCAGTACTTC

j_gene: TRBJ1-1
d_gene: TRBD1
abundance: many
v_gene: TRBV6-1
CDR3aa: CASSEDQGATEAFF
CDR3nt: TGTGCCAGCAGTGAAGATCAGGGGGCAACTGAAGCTTTCTTT

j_gene: TRBJ1-1
d_gene: .
abundance: .
v_gene: TRBV30
CDR3aa: CAWSEAMGTEAFF
CDR3nt: TGTGCCTGGAGTGAGGCGATGGGCACTGAAGCTTTCTTT

j_gene: TRBJ2-7
d_gene: .
abundance: .
v_gene: TRBV5-1
CDR3aa: CASSLYSGPYEQYF
CDR3nt: TGCGCCAGCAGCTTGTATTCGGGACCTTACGAGCAGTACTTC

j_gene: TRBJ1-4
d_gene: TRBD1
abundance: many
v_gene: TRBV2
CDR3aa: CASRAPISTGGLEKLFF
CDR3nt: TGTGCCAGCAGAGCACCCATCTCGACAGGGGGCCTTGAAAAACTGTTTTTT

j_gene: TRBJ2-2
d_gene: TRBD2
abundance: .
v_gene: TRBV7-9
CDR3aa: CASSDISSGTNTGELFF
CDR3nt: TGTGCCAGCAGCGATATATCTAGCGGGACGAACACCGGGGAGCTGTTTTTT

j_gene: TRBJ1-2
d_gene: TRBD1
abundance: many
v_gene: TRBV7-6
CDR3aa: CASSLGDRLRGYTF
CDR3nt: TGTGCCAGCAGCTTAGGGGACAGACTGAGGGGCTACACCTTC

j_gene: TRBJ2-4
d_gene: .
abundance: .
v_gene: TRBV5-6
CDR3aa: CASSLGQGKNIQYF
CDR3nt: TGTGCCAGCAGCTTGGGGCAGGGCAAAAACATTCAGTACTTC

j_gene: TRBJ2-7
d_gene: .
abundance: many
v_gene: TRBV11-2
CDR3aa: CASSHRGEEQYF
CDR3nt: TGTGCCAGCAGCCACCGGGGAGAGGAGCAGTACTTC

j_gene: TRBJ2-1
d_gene: TRBD2
abundance: many
v_gene: TRBV7-2
CDR3aa: CASRERDLGYNEQFF
CDR3nt: TGTGCCAGCAGGGAGCGGGACCTAGGGTACAATGAGCAGTTCTTC